The T cell receptor (beta chain) described here comes from a study of blood T cells in healthy people across ages (dated by TCRdb to about 2015). Notes on the research overall: In model experiments, template switching captured about one uniquely barcoded TCR beta cDNA molecule for every two T cells. To track age-related changes in TCR beta repertoire diversity, the study relied on deep sequencing normalized with unique cDNA molecular identifiers. The donors were divided into four age groups: young (average 16 years), middle-aged (around 41), aged (approximately 62) and long-lived (about 84). The study analyzed two additional independent replicas of 1 million unique cDNA reads from the same blood draw for two donors, one aged 18 to 29 and one aged 80 or older.

The paper's findings and limits, for the study overall: Because profiling used bulk unsorted PBMCs, naive and antigen-experienced compartments could not be compared conclusively. The CMV infection status of donors was not known, potentially confounding age-related changes in expanded clonotypes. Compared with the aged group, more naive CD4+ T cells, fewer expanded clones and increased TCR diversity were shown by the long-lived group, suggesting age selection. Estimates of total diversity based on one million sequenced T cells were regarded as lower bounds and as underestimates. Observed TCR beta diversity per million T cells fell roughly linearly with age, and a significant reduction was already apparent by age around 40. A strong correlation was found between observed TCR beta diversity and the percentage of naive T cells measured by flow cytometry.

Libraries were made using 5' RACE. Data came from an Illumina HiSeq 2500. A second roughly 6 to 11 cycle PCR used a sample-barcoded 5' primer and a J-beta primer mix. Each TCR beta cDNA molecule received a unique molecular identifier from a template-switch 5' adaptor carrying 12 random nucleotides. Each sample yielded at least 3 million CDR3-containing paired-end reads. First-strand cDNA synthesis was performed from all RNA using the Mint cDNA synthesis kit, with priming by a TRBC-specific oligonucleotide. All cDNA was treated with uracil-DNA glycosylase and then went through a first 18-cycle PCR with the universal primers M1SS and BC2_uni_R. From the authors' description of their analysis: For normalization, 1 million high-quality reads were randomly selected from each sample, with every read carrying a distinct molecular identifier. Instead of being binned into consensus sequences, reads that shared molecular identifiers were thrown out. MiTCR, set to a Q25 quality threshold and the strictest error-elimination algorithm, was used for CDR3 identification, clonotype clustering and error correction. A nonparametric unseen species model using Euler transformation provided a lower-bound estimate of total TCR beta diversity. In TCRdb, the public reads were trimmed at Q25 with fastp and aligned with MiXCR, with productive beta chains retained. Rows matching on CDR3 protein sequence are summarized as one entry with the most common DNA and genes. These V and J calls originate from TCRdb's pipeline instead of the authors' own analysis. For this sample the table gives more than 900,000 distinct CDR3 sequences, of which about 28% were detected only once. Roughly 10% of the sample is held by the ten biggest clonotypes.

The roughly 37 donors, aged 6 to 90 years, were systemically healthy Caucasian individuals from Russia. Each donor gave about 9.2 milliliters of peripheral blood, drawn into EDTA-treated Vacutainer tubes. Ficoll-Paque density-gradient centrifugation was used to isolate PBMCs, with at least 7 million obtained per sample. Total RNA was extracted from PBMCs with Trizol reagent, with at least 6 micrograms obtained per sample. For every donor, flow cytometry on a PBMC aliquot measured the percentage of naive CD45RAhigh/CD27high T cells. The CDR3 sequence holds 15 residues, the cysteine and phenylalanine included. Only the CDR3 part of the read is kept: 45 bases, read in frame from the first base. V is cut back by 5 bases and J by 2 bases, with 8 bases in the junction unmatched. Taken from the germline V gene, the CDR1 and CDR2 loops are SGHTA and FQGNSA. This clonotype was seen at least ten times. Its specific antigen is unknown. No much larger clone is present one base from it, and per-base qualities are unavailable.

These data are also associated with another study on T cells of mothers and their children. The second publication reports: The donors were nine systemically healthy Caucasian individuals, made up of three mothers and their six children. cDNA synthesis consumed the entire amount of extracted RNA, loaded at about 1.5 ug RNA in each 15 ul reaction. In the second PCR, the M1S primer added sample barcodes and 2-4 random nucleotides. Over 8.5 million TCR beta CDR3 reads came from each mother, compared with a few million reads from each child. TCR recombination output is similarly shaped by thymic selection in related and unrelated pairs, with a minor effect exerted by inherited differences. Normalized repertoire overlap in related mother-child pairs was always slightly higher than in unrelated mother-child pairs, but the difference was never significant. Persistent microchimeric T cell clones were not detected, at a sensitivity of approximately 93 clones per million clonotypes. In the study, deep NGS was used to compare the TCR beta repertoires of mothers and children, and features distinguishing related mother-child pairs from unrelated individuals were sought. The mean age was roughly 36 +/- 4 years for the mothers and about 12 +/- 4 years for the children. After adapter ligation was performed with NEBNext reagents, the libraries were sequenced on an Illumina HiSeq 2000 with 100+100 nt paired-end reads. To prevent cross-contamination, the mother and child libraries were prepared a month apart and were sequenced in separate runs. Each donor had between 500,000 and 2,000,000 distinct TCR beta clonotypes identified. Naive TCR beta clonotypes were estimated from low-frequency clonotypes matched to each donor's FACS-determined naive share, without sorting.

What was sequenced was blood. This TCR was recovered from a woman aged 40 to 49 in good health. The rearrangement combines TRBV7-2 with TRBJ2-7, and TRBD2 aligns with 8 junction nucleotides. The DNA sequence follows: TGTGCCAGCAGCCCCACGTCACTAGCGGCCTACGAGCAGTACTTC. Translated, this gives CASSPTSLAAYEQYF.